This T cell receptor (beta chain) was profiled in a study of cytomegalovirus exposure and HLA in healthy donors. General study points: Clonal expansion was found to be greater in HLA-associated TCR beta chains than in equally common others in a later analysis. A later analysis found common viral pathogens apparently linked to several of the most significant clusters. Within the data, a cluster of highly shared sequence variants was likely a sequencing artifact.

Vbeta (60) and Jbeta (13) primers were used in the PCR. The assay was immunoSEQ multiplex PCR, and TCRdb's table has in-frame clones only and misses some. Altogether tens of thousands of clones are present, approximately 80% being singletons, with the ten largest covering 2.5% to 3.5%. This clone was detected a few times. The antigen is not known. There are 13 residues in the CDR3. The V and J ends lost 0 bases and 3 bases respectively, with 8 bases between them. Per germline, CDR1 GTSNPN and CDR2 SVGIG (reference sequence). The rearrangement joins TRBV30 to TRBJ1-2; D ambiguous. The TCR originated in a woman aged 30 to 39 in good health and CMV-seronegative. Sequenced: PBMCs. CDR3 region: CAWSVVRDYGYTF. CDR3 in DNA: TGTGCCTGGAGTGTAGTCCGGGACTATGGCTACACCTTC.